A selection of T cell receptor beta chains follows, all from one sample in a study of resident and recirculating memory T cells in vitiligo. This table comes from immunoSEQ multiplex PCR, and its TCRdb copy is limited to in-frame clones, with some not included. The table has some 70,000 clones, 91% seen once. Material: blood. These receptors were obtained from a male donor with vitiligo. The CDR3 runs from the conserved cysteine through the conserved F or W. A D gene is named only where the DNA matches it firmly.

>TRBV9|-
CASSASGGGAYSNIQYF
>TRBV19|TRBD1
CASSVSGTGIYGYTF
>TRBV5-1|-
CASSLDRQETQYF
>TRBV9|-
CASSVDGTGELFF
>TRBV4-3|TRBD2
CASSQEPAGGQLSNIQYF
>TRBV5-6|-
CASSLFLRVSEQYF
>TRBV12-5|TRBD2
CASGLVVSGGTTYEQYF
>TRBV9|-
CASSVGAGAWHF
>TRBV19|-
CASSIPSVVSGNTIYF
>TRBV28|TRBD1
CASSSGTGRYEQYF
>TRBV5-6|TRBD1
CASSIPGQPNTEAFF
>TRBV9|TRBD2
CASSVAGLAVPETQYF
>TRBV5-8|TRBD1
CASSSYRGVDTGELFF
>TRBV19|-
CASSIHGGGNQPQHF
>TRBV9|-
CASSVAGASSTDTQYF
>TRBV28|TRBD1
CASRSGTGFSNQPQHF
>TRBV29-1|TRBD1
CSVAGQGTVDVLTF
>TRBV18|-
CASSPLGAVETQYF
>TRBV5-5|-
CASSLVQSNSPLHF
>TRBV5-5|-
CASSLQDTQYF
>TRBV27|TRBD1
CASSPRQPGQSEAFF
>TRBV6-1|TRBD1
CASSEIPGQGGNIQYF
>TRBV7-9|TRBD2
CASSLALGAGVSYNEQFF
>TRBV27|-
CASIEPATYEQYF
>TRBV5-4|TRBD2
CASSTTSGGRTDYEQYF
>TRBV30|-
CAWSGPTDTQYF
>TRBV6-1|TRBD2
CASSEAEGGGETQYF
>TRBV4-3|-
CASSQDRFAGIMNTEAFF
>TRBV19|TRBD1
CASSTSTGTGNKGYTF
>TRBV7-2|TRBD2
CASSLTTSGVTYEQYF
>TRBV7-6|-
CASSLEQNSPLHF
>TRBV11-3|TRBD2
CASSLGLAGSDTQYF
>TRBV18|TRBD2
CASSLAGGPSEQFF
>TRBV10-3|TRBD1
CATRQGPYGYTF
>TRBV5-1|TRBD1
CASSLARRDRGSYEQYF
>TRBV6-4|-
CASSEDNSGANVLTF
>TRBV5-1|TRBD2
CASSYLQAGGPTDTQYF
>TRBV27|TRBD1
CASSPSPGTGTEQYF
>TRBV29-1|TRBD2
CSVGPGGGETDTQYF
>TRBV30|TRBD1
CAWRKSLQGGYTEAFF
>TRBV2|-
CASSADRMQETQYF
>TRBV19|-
CATKRPGSTDTQYF
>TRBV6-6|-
CASSPGSRGAYEQYF
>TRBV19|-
CASSLLRAGTYNEQFF
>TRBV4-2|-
CASSQVRGGAGETQYF
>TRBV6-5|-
CASSYFTGEQYF